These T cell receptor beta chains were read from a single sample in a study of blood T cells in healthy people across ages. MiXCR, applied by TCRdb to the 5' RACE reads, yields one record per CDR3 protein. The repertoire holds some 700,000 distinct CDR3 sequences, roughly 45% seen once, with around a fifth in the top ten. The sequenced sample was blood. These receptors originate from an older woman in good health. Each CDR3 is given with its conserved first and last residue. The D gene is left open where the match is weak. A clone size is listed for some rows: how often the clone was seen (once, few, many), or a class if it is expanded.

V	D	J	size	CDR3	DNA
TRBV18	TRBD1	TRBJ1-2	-	CASSPDREAPGYTF	TGTGCCAGCTCACCGGACAGGGAAGCCCCTGGCTACACCTTC
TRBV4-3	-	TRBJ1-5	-	CASSQDARGQPQHF	TGCGCCAGCAGCCAAGACGCGAGGGGTCAGCCCCAGCATTTT
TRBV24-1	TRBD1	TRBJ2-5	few	CATSDRDRAAQETQYF	TGTGCCACCAGTGACCGCGACAGGGCCGCGCAAGAGACCCAGTACTTC
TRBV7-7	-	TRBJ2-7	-	CASSTGQGLGYEQYF	TGTGCCAGCAGCACAGGCCAGGGGTTGGGTTACGAGCAGTACTTC
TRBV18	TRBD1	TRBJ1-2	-	CASSLTGTGGAGVGGYTF	TGTGCCAGCTCCCTCACCGGGACAGGGGGCGCGGGCGTCGGCGGCTACACCTTC
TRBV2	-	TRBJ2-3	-	CASSLTTGTQYF	TGTGCCAGCAGTCTGACCACAGGTACGCAGTATTTT
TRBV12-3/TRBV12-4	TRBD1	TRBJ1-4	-	CASSLSGTADEKLFF	TGTGCCAGCAGTTTATCCGGGACAGCCGATGAAAAACTGTTTTTT
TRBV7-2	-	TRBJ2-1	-	CASSLEWEFNEQFF	TGTGCCAGCAGCTTAGAGTGGGAGTTCAATGAGCAGTTCTTC
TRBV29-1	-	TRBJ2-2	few	CSVEDRITGELFF	TGCAGCGTTGAAGATCGGATCACCGGGGAGCTGTTTTTT
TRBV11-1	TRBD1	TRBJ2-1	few	CASSPGQGTLSSYNEQFF	TGTGCCAGCAGCCCGGGACAGGGGACCCTTAGCTCCTACAATGAGCAGTTCTTC
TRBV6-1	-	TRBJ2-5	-	CASSEMGGGHQTQYF	TGTGCCAGCAGTGAAATGGGAGGAGGACACCAGACCCAGTACTTC
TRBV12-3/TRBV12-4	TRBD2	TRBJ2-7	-	CASGHSGRGREQYF	TGTGCCAGCGGCCATAGCGGGAGGGGTCGCGAGCAGTACTTC
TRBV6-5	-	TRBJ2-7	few	CASSPRVSAEQYF	TGTGCCAGCAGCCCCAGGGTATCTGCCGAGCAGTACTTC
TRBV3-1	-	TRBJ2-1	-	CASSRAAGQFF	TGTGCCAGCAGCCGAGCAGCGGGCCAGTTCTTC
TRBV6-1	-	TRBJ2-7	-	CASSRSGTSPHEQYF	TGTGCCAGCAGTCGCTCCGGGACATCCCCTCACGAGCAGTACTTC
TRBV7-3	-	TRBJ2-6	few	CASSLLAPFSGANVLTF	TGTGCCAGCAGCTTACTAGCGCCTTTCTCTGGGGCCAACGTCCTGACTTTC
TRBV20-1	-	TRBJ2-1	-	CSAPDVADEQFF	TGCAGTGCGCCGGATGTCGCAGACGAGCAGTTCTTC
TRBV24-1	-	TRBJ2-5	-	CATSDRETQYF	TGTGCCACCAGTGACAGAGAGACCCAGTACTTC
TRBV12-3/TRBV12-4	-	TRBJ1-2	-	CASSPRDPWGGYTF	TGTGCCAGCAGTCCACGGGACCCCTGGGGTGGCTACACCTTC
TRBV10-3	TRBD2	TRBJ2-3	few	CAISGGSGRDTDTQYF	TGTGCCATCAGTGGGGGTAGCGGGAGAGACACAGATACGCAGTATTTT